This T cell receptor beta chain was profiled in a study of Graves' ophthalmopathy and Graves' hyperthyroidism. Broader study findings: Ophthalmopathy versus stable hyperthyroidism: 13-signature model gave 85% to 90% sensitivity, 70% to 83% specificity.

Clinical symptoms and serum thyroxine were used for diagnosis; TRAb, thyroid ultrasound and orbital computed tomography were also relied on. Note on this clonotype: No antigen is known for it. At one boundary the junction diverges from the germline segment, which might be a read error.

Germline V gene lookup returns CDR1 SEHNR and CDR2 FQNEAQ (reference sequence). The CDR3 loop spans 20 amino acids. The TCR beta CDR3 regions underwent amplification from RNA transcripts. Second-round multiplex PCR followed a first-round RT-PCR using HTBI primers. TCRdb reprocessed the multiplex PCR reads with MiXCR, giving one entry per CDR3 protein. Of 1 million to 1.3 million distinct CDR3 sequences in the sample, roughly two fifths are singletons; the top ten hold 8.5% to 14%. This sequence originates from an adult man with Graves' hyperthyroidism. Material for sequencing was peripheral blood or thyroid tissue (not recorded which). J is TRBJ2-7 and V is TRBV7-9; D is possibly TRBD1 or TRBD2 (5 bases each). This chain's CDR3 is CASSARTPDSEQRRNYEQYF. CDR3 bases: TGCGCCAGCAGTGCCCGTACCCCCGACAGTGAACAGCGGAGGAACTACGAGCAGTACTTC.